The 28 T cell receptor beta chains listed next were all sequenced from one sample in a study of OX40 agonist ivuxolimab in advanced cancers. The table came from immunoSEQ multiplex PCR; TCRdb's copy has only in-frame clones and leaves some out. The table lists tens of thousands of clones, roughly nine tenths of them singletons. The material was CD4+ or CD8+ T cells sorted from blood, obtained in a trial of the OX40 agonist ivuxolimab. These receptor sequences come from an adult with an advanced solid tumor such as melanoma, head and neck, liver or kidney cancer.

CDR3 sequence (DNA): TGCAGCGTTGATGGGCCGAGCTACAATGAGCAGTTCTTC. Amino acids: CSVDGPSYNEQFF. V is TRBV29-1 and J is TRBJ2-1; unclear D gene. The V end lost 3 bases, the J end lost 3 bases, and 9 bases lay between the germline ends. Germline V gives CDR1 SQVTM, CDR2 ANQGSEA. CDR3 length: 13 amino acids.

The chain has TRBV2 and TRBJ2-2; D unresolved. The V gene lost 4 bases and the J gene lost 2 bases, with 8 bases spanning the gap. The CDR3 is 14 amino acids. Germline V gene data show CDR1 as SNHLY and CDR2 as FYNNEI. Written as DNA, the CDR3 is TGTGCCAGCAGTGGGGTGGGTAACACCGGGGAGCTGTTTTTT. Encoded protein: CASSGVGNTGELFF.

The V gene is TRBV19, the J gene TRBJ1-5; a weak D match, TRBD1 (6 bases). V was trimmed by 5 bases and J by 0 bases, leaving 14 bases between them. This CDR3 contains 16 residues. Germline CDR1 reads LNHDA; CDR2 reads SQIVND (reference sequence). The CDR3 DNA sequence: TGTGCCAGTAGTCCACGGACAGAATATAGCAATCAGCCCCAGCATTTT. Protein: CASSPRTEYSNQPQHF.

V usage is TRBV4-3 and J usage is TRBJ1-2, with TRBD1 matching over 8 bases. The V gene's germline CDR1 is LGHNA and CDR2 YSLEER. Unmatched junction bases numbered 17, after V lost 0 bases and J lost 8 bases. This CDR3 has 18 amino acids. The CDR3 loop is CASSQEIPGARGQGGYTF. The CDR3 DNA follows: TGCGCCAGCAGCCAAGAAATACCAGGGGCCAGGGGGCAGGGGGGCTACACCTTC.

The chain uses TRBV9 and TRBJ1-2; D remains unclear. CDR3 length: 14 residues. Germline lookup yields CDR1 SGDLS and CDR2 YYNGEE. The germline V and J ends were trimmed by 0 bases and 3 bases, with 9 bases remaining between them. The CDR3 region has the DNA TGTGCCAGCAGCGTAGGGTCAAAAGACTATGGCTACACCTTC. This sequence encodes CASSVGSKDYGYTF.

This clone appeared a single time. V is TRBV18 and J is TRBJ2-7; no clear D. The V gene lost 0 bases and the J gene lost 2 bases, with 8 bases spanning the gap. Per the germline V gene, CDR1 is KGHSH and CDR2 is LQKENI. The CDR3 is 14 amino acids. The CDR3 coding sequence is TGTGCCAGCTCACCACCGGCCCCAACCTACGAGCAGTACTTC. Amino acids: CASSPPAPTYEQYF.

This clone was picked up a small number of times. This chain joins TRBV27 and TRBJ1-2; D unclear. In germline, CDR1 is MNHEY, CDR2 SMNVEV (reference sequence). The CDR3 sequence is 14 residues long. The V and J ends lost 5 bases and 4 bases respectively, with 14 bases between them. CDR3 protein: CASSPISSLYGYTF. CDR3 DNA sequence: TGTGCCAGCAGTCCTATTTCGAGCCTCTATGGCTACACCTTC.

V gene TRBV13 combines with J gene TRBJ2-5; TRBD1 is a possible D gene (5 bases). Germline V gives CDR1 PRHDT, CDR2 FYEKMQ (reference sequence). The length of the CDR3 is 14 residues. Trimming removed 2 bases from V and 5 bases from J, with 12 bases in between. CDR3: CASSLKGPPETQYF. The DNA of the CDR3 is TGTGCCAGCAGCTTAAAGGGGCCCCCGGAGACCCAGTACTTC.

This clone was observed a single time. The chain employs TRBV6-5 and TRBJ1-2, with no clear D. Germline loops: CDR1 MNHEY, CDR2 SVGAGI. V lost 5 bases to trimming and J lost 6 bases, with 19 bases between them. The CDR3 extends over 15 amino acids. The CDR3 loop is CASSARGTSSHGYTF. The CDR3 nucleotides read TGTGCCAGCAGTGCCCGCGGCACTTCTTCCCATGGCTACACCTTC.

This chain connects TRBV28 to TRBJ1-5; a weak D match, TRBD1 (5 bases). Germline V gene data show CDR1 as MDHEN and CDR2 as SYDVKM. Deletions cut 7 bases from V and 12 bases from J, with 19 bases between. This CDR3 region has 13 residues. The CDR3 DNA reads TGTGCCAGCACCGGGGGAGGGGCGGCGGACCAGCATTTT. Amino acids: CASTGGGAADQHF.

V is TRBV5-6 and J is TRBJ2-1, with 7 bases lining up with TRBD1. J was trimmed by 0 bases and V by 4 bases; bases with no gene match: 7. Per germline, CDR1 SGHDT and CDR2 YYEEEE. This CDR3 is built from 16 residues. Written as DNA, the CDR3 is TGTGCCAGCAGCCGGACAGGCCCCAGCTCCTACAATGAGCAGTTCTTC. Its translation: CASSRTGPSSYNEQFF.

This chain links TRBV5-6 with TRBJ2-7, with D perhaps TRBD1 or TRBD2 (6 bases each). The CDR3 sequence is 14 residues long. V lost 3 bases and J 2 bases, leaving 12 bases between the germline ends. CDR1 SGHDT and CDR2 YYEEEE come from the germline V gene. The CDR3 protein is CASSWGADTYEQYF. DNA for the CDR3: TGTGCCAGCAGCTGGGGGGCGGATACCTACGAGCAGTACTTC.

This clone was detected only once. The rearrangement links TRBV10-3 to TRBJ1-3, with D unclear. Trimming shortened V by 4 bases and J by 5 bases, and 6 bases separated the two germline ends. Germline V gives CDR1 ENHRY, CDR2 SYGVKD. The length of the CDR3 is 12 residues. The DNA for the CDR3 is TGTGCCATCAGTGGAGGTAGAAACACCATATATTTT. It yields the protein CAISGGRNTIYF.

The chain couples TRBV14 to TRBJ2-1; no reliable D call. The CDR3 has 14 amino acids. Trimming shortened V by 0 bases and J by 4 bases, and 7 bases separated the two germline ends. Germline values: CDR1 SGHDN, CDR2 FVKESK. The CDR3, as DNA: TGTGCCAGCAGCCAAGATGTAATTTACAATGAGCAGTTCTTC. This translates into CASSQDVIYNEQFF.

V is TRBV2 and J is TRBJ2-7; the D is unclear. From germline, CDR1 is SNHLY and CDR2 FYNNEI. The CDR3 sequence is 11 residues long. Trimming cost V 5 bases and J 5 bases, with 7 bases left between them. The CDR3 is CASSSQDEQYF. The CDR3 DNA reads as TGTGCCAGCAGTTCTCAAGACGAGCAGTACTTC.

The chain has TRBV7-9 and TRBJ1-1, with 11 bases matching TRBD1. The CDR3 length is 14 residues. Losses at the gene ends were 7 bases for V and 4 bases for J; bases not matched to a gene: 5. Per germline, CDR1 SEHNR and CDR2 FQNEAQ (reference sequence). The CDR3 DNA reads TGTGCCAGCACCCCGGACAGGGGGCTCACTGAAGCTTTCTTT. It translates to CASTPDRGLTEAFF.

The count of this clone is one. The V and J genes are TRBV13 and TRBJ1-4; D gene ambiguous. This CDR3 comprises 15 residues. V lost 8 bases to trimming and J lost 8 bases, with 21 bases between them. The germline CDR1 and CDR2 sequences are PRHDT and FYEKMQ (reference sequence). In DNA, the CDR3 is TGTGCCAGCCGACACTCGAGTGGGCGTCGGGAAAAACTGTTTTTT. It specifies CASRHSSGRREKLFF.

The V gene is TRBV6-5, the J gene TRBJ2-5; no clear D gene. The closer fit of TRBJ2-7 to the DNA end suggests the J call may be wrong. This CDR3 spans 12 amino acids. CDR1 is MNHEY and CDR2 is SVGAGI in the germline V gene. DNA for the CDR3: TGTGCCAGCAGTTCACTCTCCTACGAGCAGTACTTC. Amino acid sequence: CASSSLSYEQYF.

V and J are TRBV30 and TRBJ1-4; 7 bases line up with TRBD1. Germline V gene data show CDR1 as GTSNPN and CDR2 as SVGIG (reference sequence). Losses at the gene ends were 8 bases for V and 7 bases for J; bases not matched to a gene: 7. The CDR3 is 12 amino acids. CDR3 nucleotide sequence: TGTGCCCTCCGGACAGGAGGTGAAAAACTGTTTTTT. It specifies CALRTGGEKLFF.

This chain joins TRBV28 and TRBJ1-6; weak D call: TRBD1 (5 bases). V was shortened by 2 bases and J by 14 bases, with 16 bases between the two germline ends. CDR3 length: 14 amino acids. Germline V gene sequence: CDR1 MDHEN, CDR2 SYDVKM. The CDR3 nucleotides read TGTGCCAGCAGTTTACAGCTTCAGGGCTGGACCCTCCACTTT. This translates into CASSLQLQGWTLHF. Drawing the rest from reference TRBV28 and TRBJ1-6, the complete variable domain is DVKVTQSSRYLVKRTGEKVFLECVQDMDHENMFWYRQDPGLGLRLIYFSYDVKMKEKGDIPEGYSVSREKKERFSLILESASTNQTSMYLCASSLQLQGWTLHFGNGTRLTVT.

This rearrangement joins TRBV9 to TRBJ2-5; 8 bases are a match to TRBD2. Germline V gene sequence: CDR1 SGDLS, CDR2 YYNGEE. This CDR3 is built from 15 residues. V lost 3 bases to trimming and J lost 11 bases; unmatched junction nucleotides: 15. The CDR3 coding sequence is TGTGCCAGCAGCGCAGAGGGGACTAGTACGGGTGAGCAGTACTTC. The encoded protein is CASSAEGTSTGEQYF.

The sample holds one count of this clone. This chain joins TRBV4-2 and TRBJ2-1; no clear D. This CDR3 has 15 amino acids. From germline, CDR1 is LGHNA and CDR2 YNFKEQ. The V gene lost 2 bases and the J gene lost 5 bases, with 13 bases spanning the gap. The CDR3, as DNA: TGTGCCAGCAGCCAACCATCCAGACCGGACAATGAGCAGTTCTTC. This sequence encodes CASSQPSRPDNEQFF.

V is TRBV28 and J is TRBJ2-7; a weak D match, TRBD2 (7 bases). The germline V and J ends were trimmed by 9 bases and 5 bases, with 14 bases remaining between them. The CDR3 loop spans 12 amino acids. CDR1 MDHEN and CDR2 SYDVKM come from the germline V gene. The CDR3 protein is CASNEGGHEQYF. The CDR3, as DNA: TGTGCCAGTAACGAGGGGGGGCACGAGCAGTACTTC. Supplemented by reference TRBV28 and TRBJ2-7, the full variable domain reads DVKVTQSSRYLVKRTGEKVFLECVQDMDHENMFWYRQDPGLGLRLIYFSYDVKMKEKGDIPEGYSVSREKKERFSLILESASTNQTSMYLCASNEGGHEQYFGPGTRLTVT.

J is TRBJ1-2 and V is TRBV7-9; possible D gene TRBD1, 5 bases. V was cut by 3 bases and J by 8 bases, with 10 bases left in between. Germline-derived CDR1 and CDR2 are SEHNR and FQNEAQ (reference sequence). The CDR3 runs to 12 residues. For the CDR3, the DNA is TGTGCCAGCAGCTTGACAGCTCCCGGCTACACCTTC. This encodes CASSLTAPGYTF.

The chain joins TRBV12-5 to TRBJ2-7; D is possibly TRBD1 or TRBD2 (5 bases each). Looked up from germline, CDR1 is LGHNT and CDR2 is FRNRAP. Deletions cut 3 bases from V and 6 bases from J, with 12 bases between. CDR3 size: 13 residues. CDR3: CASGLWDASEQYF. DNA of the CDR3: TGTGCTAGTGGTTTATGGGACGCGTCCGAGCAGTACTTC. Drawing the rest from reference TRBV12-5 and TRBJ2-7, the complete variable domain is DARVTQTPRHKVTEMGQEVTMRCQPILGHNTVFWYRQTMMQGLELLAYFRNRAPLDDSGMPKDRFSAEMPDATLATLKIQPSEPRDSAVYFCASGLWDASEQYFGPGTRLTVT.

The chain has TRBV5-6 and TRBJ2-7; 7 bases align to TRBD2. The CDR3 is 15 amino acids. Germline values: CDR1 SGHDT, CDR2 YYEEEE. Trimming cost V 3 bases and J 3 bases; bases outside gene matches: 9. Here the CDR3 reads CASSSLRDYLYEQYF. CDR3 in DNA: TGTGCCAGCAGCTCCCTCCGGGACTACCTCTACGAGCAGTACTTC.

The genes are TRBV10-3 and TRBJ2-7, with D maybe TRBD1 (5 bases). The germline V and J ends were trimmed by 6 bases and 3 bases, with 15 bases remaining between them. Germline-derived CDR1 and CDR2 are ENHRY and SYGVKD. The CDR3 loop spans 14 amino acids. CDR3 residues: CAISLGAADYEQYF. Written as DNA, the CDR3 is TGTGCCATCAGCCTAGGGGCGGCCGACTACGAGCAGTACTTC.

V and J are TRBV6-5 and TRBJ2-2, with 8 positions matching TRBD1. The CDR3 totals 13 residues. J was trimmed by 1 base and V by 10 bases; bases with no gene match: 2. CDR1 and CDR2 from the germline V gene are MNHEY and SVGAGI. The CDR3 reads CATGTGNTGELFF. The DNA for the CDR3 is TGTGCCACCGGGACAGGGAACACCGGGGAGCTGTTTTTT.